These T cell receptor beta chains were read from a single sample in a study of cytomegalovirus exposure and HLA in healthy donors. Profiling relied on immunoSEQ multiplex PCR, and the TCRdb table lists in-frame clones only, not all of them. This table holds 150,000 to 200,000 clones. Input material: PBMCs. The origin of the receptors is a woman aged 55-69 years in good health and CMV-seronegative. CDR3s include the opening cysteine and the closing phenylalanine or tryptophan. A D gene is named only where the DNA matches it firmly.

TRBJ2-2 . TRBV18 TGTGCCAGCTCACCCGGGTCGAACACCGGGGAGCTGTTTTTT CASSPGSNTGELFF
TRBJ2-2 TRBD2 TRBV2 TGTGCCTCTATAAGGGGGACTAGCGGGAGAAGACCCGGGGAGCTGTTTTTT CASIRGTSGRRPGELFF
TRBJ2-6 . TRBV7-3 TGTGCCAGCAGCTTAATGGGGGGAAGCTCTGGGGCCAACGTCCTGACTTTC CASSLMGGSSGANVLTF
TRBJ2-7 TRBD1 TRBV6-5 TGTGCCAGCAATCAGGGGGTTAACTACGAGCAGTACTTC CASNQGVNYEQYF
TRBJ2-5 TRBD1 TRBV5-1 TGCGCCAGCAGCCCCGGGACAGGCCAAGAGACCCAGTACTTC CASSPGTGQETQYF
TRBJ2-5 . TRBV7-2 TGTGCCAGCAGCTTAGGGGGCTGGATCCAAGAGACCCAGTACTTC CASSLGGWIQETQYF
TRBJ1-3 TRBD1 TRBV5-6 TGTGCCAGCAGCCAGGGACAGGGGGTCGGAAACACCATATATTTT CASSQGQGVGNTIYF
TRBJ2-2 . TRBV5-1 TGCGCCAGCAGCATCAAGGAATTAAGGAGGGGGCAAGAGCTGTTTTTT CASSIKELRRGQELFF
TRBJ2-7 . TRBV18 TGTGCCAGCTCCGGCTATTCCGGGACAACGGCCTACGAGCAGTACTTC CASSGYSGTTAYEQYF
TRBJ1-1 . TRBV18 TGTGCCAGCTCACCTTCTCCGGGATCGAACACTGAAGCTTTCTTT CASSPSPGSNTEAFF
TRBJ2-2 TRBD1 TRBV19 TGTGCCAGTAGTATAGGGACAGGACCATACACCGGGGAGCTGTTTTTT CASSIGTGPYTGELFF
TRBJ1-4 TRBD1 TRBV2 TGTGCCAGCAGTCCTTACCTACAGGGGGGAGTGGAAAAACTGTTTTTT CASSPYLQGGVEKLFF
TRBJ2-2 . TRBV5-1 TGCGCCAGCAGCTTGACGACAGAGAACACCGGGGAGCTGTTTTTT CASSLTTENTGELFF
TRBJ2-7 TRBD2 TRBV5-6 TGTGCCAGCAGCTTGGCCGTCGGCGGGAGGATGAACCTCTACGAGCAGTACTTC CASSLAVGGRMNLYEQYF
TRBJ1-2 TRBD1 TRBV6-5 TGTGCCAGCAGTCCAGCAGGACAGGGGTATCTAGGCTACACCTTC CASSPAGQGYLGYTF
TRBJ1-1 TRBD1 TRBV6-5 TGTGCCAGCAGAACGGGGACAGGGGATGAAGCTTTCTTT CASRTGTGDEAFF
TRBJ1-1 TRBD1 TRBV7-9 TGTGCCAGCAGCTCGACAGGGACTTACACTGAAGCTTTCTTT CASSSTGTYTEAFF
TRBJ2-1 . TRBV9 TGTGCCAGCAGCACTAGCTCCCGTTACAATGAGCAGTTCTTC CASSTSSRYNEQFF
TRBJ1-5 . TRBV6-5 TGTGCCAGCAGTTTACAGGGCCGGGGTCAGCCCCAGCATTTT CASSLQGRGQPQHF
TRBJ1-6 TRBD1 TRBV6-6 TGTGCCAGCAGATCTGGACAGGGGAATTCACCCCTCCACTTT CASRSGQGNSPLHF
TRBJ1-2 . TRBV11-1 TGTGCCAGCAGCTTCGCCGGGACTCTAGCTAACTATGGCTACACCTTC CASSFAGTLANYGYTF
TRBJ1-2 . TRBV11-2 TGTGCCAGCAGCTCCACAGGTTTCGGGGGTGTAGGCTATGGCTACACCTTC CASSSTGFGGVGYGYTF
TRBJ2-7 TRBD1 TRBV2 TGTGCCAGCAAGGGGACAGGGACCTACGAGCAGTACTTC CASKGTGTYEQYF
TRBJ1-1 TRBD1 TRBV6-1 TGTGCCAGCAGTGACCAGCCAGGGGGCGGTCGATCTGAAGCTTTCTTT CASSDQPGGGRSEAFF
TRBJ2-3 TRBD2 TRBV2 TGTGCCAGCAGTGATCGGGGGAGGGGCACAGATACGCAGTATTTT CASSDRGRGTDTQYF
TRBJ2-5 . TRBV28 TGTGCCAGCAGTTTAGCCGGGTTCGAGACCCAGTACTTC CASSLAGFETQYF
TRBJ2-3 . TRBV14 TGTGCCAGCAGCCTCGTAATCGGAGATACGCAGTATTTT CASSLVIGDTQYF
TRBJ2-7 . TRBV11-1 TGTGCCAGCAGCTTAGAATCTGGCGGCGAGCAGTACTTC CASSLESGGEQYF
TRBJ2-7 . TRBV5-6 TGTGCCAGCAGCTTGGGTCCTACTCCCGAGCAGTACTTC CASSLGPTPEQYF